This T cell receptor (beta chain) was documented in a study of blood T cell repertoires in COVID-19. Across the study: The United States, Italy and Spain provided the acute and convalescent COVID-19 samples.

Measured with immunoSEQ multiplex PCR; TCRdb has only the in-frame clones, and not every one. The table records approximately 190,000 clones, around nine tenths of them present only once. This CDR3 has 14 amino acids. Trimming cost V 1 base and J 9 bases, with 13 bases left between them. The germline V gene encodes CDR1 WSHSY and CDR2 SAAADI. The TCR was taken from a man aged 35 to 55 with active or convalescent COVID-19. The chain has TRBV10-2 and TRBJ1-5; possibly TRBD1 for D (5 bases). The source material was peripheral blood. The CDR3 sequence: CASSEWGGEWPQHF. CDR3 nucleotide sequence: TGCGCCAGCAGTGAGTGGGGGGGAGAATGGCCCCAGCATTTT.